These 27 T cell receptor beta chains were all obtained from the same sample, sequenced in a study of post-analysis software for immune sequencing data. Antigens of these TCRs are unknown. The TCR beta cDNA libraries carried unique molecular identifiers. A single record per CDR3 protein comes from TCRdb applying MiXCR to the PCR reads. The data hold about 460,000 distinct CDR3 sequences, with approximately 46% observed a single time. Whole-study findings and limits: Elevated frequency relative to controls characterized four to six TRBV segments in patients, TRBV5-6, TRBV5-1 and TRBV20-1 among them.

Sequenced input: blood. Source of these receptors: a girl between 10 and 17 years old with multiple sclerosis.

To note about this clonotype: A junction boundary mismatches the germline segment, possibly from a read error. The chain's CDR3 is CACSPSLAGVGPYNEQFF. The CDR3 DNA reads as TGTGCCTGCAGCCCCTCCTTAGCGGGAGTAGGCCCCTACAATGAGCAGTTCTTC. The gene calls are TRBV12-3 or TRBV12-4 and TRBJ2-1; 9 positions match TRBD2. The CDR3 runs to 18 residues.

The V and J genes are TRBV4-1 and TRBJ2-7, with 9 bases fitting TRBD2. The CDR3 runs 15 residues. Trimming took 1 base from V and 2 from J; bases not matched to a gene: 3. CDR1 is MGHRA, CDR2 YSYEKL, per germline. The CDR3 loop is CASSQAAGGAYEQYF. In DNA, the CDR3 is TGCGCCAGCAGCCAAGCGGCGGGAGGGGCCTACGAGCAGTACTTC.

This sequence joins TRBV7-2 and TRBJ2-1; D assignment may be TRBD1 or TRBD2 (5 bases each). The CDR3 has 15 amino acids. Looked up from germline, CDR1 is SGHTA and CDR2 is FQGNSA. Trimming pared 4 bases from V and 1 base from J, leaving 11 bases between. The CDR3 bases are TGTGCCAGCAGCTGGGACCGGGATTCCTACAATGAGCAGTTCTTC. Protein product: CASSWDRDSYNEQFF.

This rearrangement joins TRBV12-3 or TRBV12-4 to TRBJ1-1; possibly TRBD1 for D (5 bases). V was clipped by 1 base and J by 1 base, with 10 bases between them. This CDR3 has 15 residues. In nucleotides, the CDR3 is TGTGCCAGCAGTTTAGGGGACTCCTGGAACACTGAAGCTTTCTTT. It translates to CASSLGDSWNTEAFF.

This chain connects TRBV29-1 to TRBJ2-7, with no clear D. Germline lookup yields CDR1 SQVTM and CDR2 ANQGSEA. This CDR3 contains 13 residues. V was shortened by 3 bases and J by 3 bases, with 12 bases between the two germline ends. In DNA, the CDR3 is TGCAGCGTTGAGTCAGGTCGAAGCTACGAGCAGTACTTC. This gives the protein CSVESGRSYEQYF.

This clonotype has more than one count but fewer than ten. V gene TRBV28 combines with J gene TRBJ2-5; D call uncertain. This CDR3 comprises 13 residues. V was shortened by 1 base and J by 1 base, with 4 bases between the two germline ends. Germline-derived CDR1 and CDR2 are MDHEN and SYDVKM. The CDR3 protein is CASSLSRQETQYF. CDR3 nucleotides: TGTGCCAGCAGTTTATCCCGCCAAGAGACCCAGTACTTC. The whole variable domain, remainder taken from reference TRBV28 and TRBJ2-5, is DVKVTQSSRYLVKRTGEKVFLECVQDMDHENMFWYRQDPGLGLRLIYFSYDVKMKEKGDIPEGYSVSREKKERFSLILESASTNQTSMYLCASSLSRQETQYFGPGTRLLVL.

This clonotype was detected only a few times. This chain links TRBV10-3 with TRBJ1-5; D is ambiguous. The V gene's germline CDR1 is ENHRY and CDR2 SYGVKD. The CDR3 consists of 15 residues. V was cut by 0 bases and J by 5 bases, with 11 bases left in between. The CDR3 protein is CAISESQAAHQPQHF. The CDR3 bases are TGTGCCATCAGTGAGTCGCAGGCAGCTCATCAGCCCCAGCATTTT.

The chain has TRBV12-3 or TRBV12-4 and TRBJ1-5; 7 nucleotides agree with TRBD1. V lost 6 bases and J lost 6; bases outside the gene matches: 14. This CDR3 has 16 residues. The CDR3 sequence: CASRENRGPAGQPQHF. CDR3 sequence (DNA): TGTGCCAGCAGGGAGAACAGGGGACCGGCGGGTCAGCCCCAGCATTTT.

As DNA, the CDR3 is TGTGCCAGCAGTGCCAACACAGGGGAGGGCGAAAAACTGTTTTTT. Translation gives CASSANTGEGEKLFF. This sequence joins TRBV25-1 and TRBJ1-4, with TRBD1 matching over 7 bases. The germline V gene encodes CDR1 MGHDK and CDR2 SYGVNS. The CDR3 sequence is 15 residues long. V dropped 4 bases and J dropped 8; count of bases not matched to a gene: 10.

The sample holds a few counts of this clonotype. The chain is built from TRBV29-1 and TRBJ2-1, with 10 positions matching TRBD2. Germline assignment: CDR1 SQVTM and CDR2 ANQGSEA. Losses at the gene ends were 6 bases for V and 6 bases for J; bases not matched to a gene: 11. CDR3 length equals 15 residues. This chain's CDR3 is CSVRGRLAGGNEQFF. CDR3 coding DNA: TGCAGCGTCCGTGGACGACTAGCGGGCGGCAATGAGCAGTTCTTC.

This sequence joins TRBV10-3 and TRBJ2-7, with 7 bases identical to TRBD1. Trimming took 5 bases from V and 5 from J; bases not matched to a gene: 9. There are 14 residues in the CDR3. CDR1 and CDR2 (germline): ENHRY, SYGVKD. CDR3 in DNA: TGTGCCATCAGTACGAACAGGGGTGTCAACGAGCAGTACTTC. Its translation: CAISTNRGVNEQYF.

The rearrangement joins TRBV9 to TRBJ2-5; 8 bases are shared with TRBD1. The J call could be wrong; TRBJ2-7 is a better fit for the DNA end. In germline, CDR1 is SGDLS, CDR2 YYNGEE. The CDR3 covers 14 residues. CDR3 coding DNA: TGTGCCAGCAGCGTAGGCGGACAGGGCTACGAGCAGTACTTC. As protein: CASSVGGQGYEQYF.

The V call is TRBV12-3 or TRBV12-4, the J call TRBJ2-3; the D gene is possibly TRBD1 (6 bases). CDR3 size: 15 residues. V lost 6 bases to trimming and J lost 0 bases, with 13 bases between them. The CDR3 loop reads CASRIRDTSTDTQYF. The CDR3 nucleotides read TGTGCCAGCAGGATCCGGGACACTAGCACAGATACGCAGTATTTT.

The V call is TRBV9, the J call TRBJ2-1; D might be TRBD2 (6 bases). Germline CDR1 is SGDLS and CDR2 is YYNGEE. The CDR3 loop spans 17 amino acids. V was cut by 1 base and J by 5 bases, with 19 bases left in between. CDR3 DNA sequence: TGTGCCAGCAGCGTATTCCATGGGGGGAGGCTTGACAATGAGCAGTTCTTC. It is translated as CASSVFHGGRLDNEQFF.

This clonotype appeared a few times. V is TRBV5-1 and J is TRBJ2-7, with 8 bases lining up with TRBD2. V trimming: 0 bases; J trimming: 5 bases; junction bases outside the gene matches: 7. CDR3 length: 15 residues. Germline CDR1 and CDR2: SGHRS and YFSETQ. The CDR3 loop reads CASSLVGGRSDEQYF. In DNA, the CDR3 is TGCGCCAGCAGCTTGGTAGGCGGGAGGTCCGACGAGCAGTACTTC.

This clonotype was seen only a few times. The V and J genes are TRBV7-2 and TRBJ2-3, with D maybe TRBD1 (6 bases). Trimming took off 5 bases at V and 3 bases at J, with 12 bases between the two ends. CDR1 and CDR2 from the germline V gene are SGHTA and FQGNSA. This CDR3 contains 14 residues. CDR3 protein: CASSNQGFTDTQYF. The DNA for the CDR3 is TGTGCCAGCAGCAATCAGGGGTTTACAGATACGCAGTATTTT.

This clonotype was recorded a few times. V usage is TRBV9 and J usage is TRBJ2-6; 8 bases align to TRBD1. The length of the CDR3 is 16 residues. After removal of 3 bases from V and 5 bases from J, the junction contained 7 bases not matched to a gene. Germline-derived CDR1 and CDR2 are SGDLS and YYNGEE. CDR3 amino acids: CASSGQQGARANVLTF. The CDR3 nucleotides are TGTGCCAGCAGCGGACAGCAGGGGGCGAGGGCCAACGTCCTGACTTTC.

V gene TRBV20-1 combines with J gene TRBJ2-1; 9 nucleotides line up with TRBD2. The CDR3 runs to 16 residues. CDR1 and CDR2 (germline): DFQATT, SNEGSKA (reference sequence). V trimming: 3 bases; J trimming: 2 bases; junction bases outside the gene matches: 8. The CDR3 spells CSASRGAGGTYNEQFF. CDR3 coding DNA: TGCAGTGCTAGCCGAGGGGCGGGAGGGACCTACAATGAGCAGTTCTTC.

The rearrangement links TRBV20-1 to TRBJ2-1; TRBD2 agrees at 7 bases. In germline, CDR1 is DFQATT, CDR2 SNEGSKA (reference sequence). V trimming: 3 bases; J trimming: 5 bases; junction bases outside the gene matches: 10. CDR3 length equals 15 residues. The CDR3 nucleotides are TGCAGTGCTAGGGACTCGAGCGGGATCCACAATGAGCAGTTCTTC. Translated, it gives CSARDSSGIHNEQFF.

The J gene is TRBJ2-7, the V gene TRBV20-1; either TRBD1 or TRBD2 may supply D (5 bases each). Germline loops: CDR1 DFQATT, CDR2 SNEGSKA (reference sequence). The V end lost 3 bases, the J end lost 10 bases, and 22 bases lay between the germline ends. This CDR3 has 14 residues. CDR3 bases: TGCAGTGCTAGCCGGGGCGTCGGGCAAGAGAGCCAGTACTTC. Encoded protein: CSASRGVGQESQYF.

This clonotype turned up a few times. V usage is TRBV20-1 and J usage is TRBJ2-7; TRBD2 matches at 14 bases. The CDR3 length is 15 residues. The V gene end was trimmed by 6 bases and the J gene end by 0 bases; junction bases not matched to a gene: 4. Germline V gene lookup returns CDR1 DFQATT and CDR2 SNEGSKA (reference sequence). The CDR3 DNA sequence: TGCAGTGCCGAGGGACTAGCGGGAGTCTCCTACGAGCAGTACTTC. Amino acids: CSAEGLAGVSYEQYF.

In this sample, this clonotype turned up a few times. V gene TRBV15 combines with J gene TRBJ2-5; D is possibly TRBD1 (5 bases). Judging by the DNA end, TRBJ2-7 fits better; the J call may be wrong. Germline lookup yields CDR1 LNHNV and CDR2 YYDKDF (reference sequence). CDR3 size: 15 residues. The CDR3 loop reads CATSRDRVRAYEQYF. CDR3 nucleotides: TGTGCCACCAGCAGAGATCGGGTCAGGGCCTACGAGCAGTACTTC.

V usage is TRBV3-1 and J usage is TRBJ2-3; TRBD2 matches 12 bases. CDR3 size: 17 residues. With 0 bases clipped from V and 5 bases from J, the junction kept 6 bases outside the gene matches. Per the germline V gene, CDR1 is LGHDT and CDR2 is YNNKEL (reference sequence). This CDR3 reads CASSQELLAGGIDTQYF. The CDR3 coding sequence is TGTGCCAGCAGCCAAGAGCTCCTAGCGGGAGGGATAGATACGCAGTATTTT.

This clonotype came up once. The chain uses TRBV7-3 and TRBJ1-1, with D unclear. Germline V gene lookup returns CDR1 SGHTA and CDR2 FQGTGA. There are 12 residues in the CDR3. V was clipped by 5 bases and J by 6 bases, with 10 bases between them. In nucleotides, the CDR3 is TGTGCCAGCAGCCGAGATGGCTCTGAAGCTTTCTTT. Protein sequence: CASSRDGSEAFF.

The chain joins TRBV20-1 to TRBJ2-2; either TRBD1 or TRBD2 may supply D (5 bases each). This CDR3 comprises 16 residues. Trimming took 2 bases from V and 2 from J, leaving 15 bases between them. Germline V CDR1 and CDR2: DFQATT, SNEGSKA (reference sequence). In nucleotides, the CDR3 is TGCAGTGCTAGAACTCCCGGGACGAGTAACACCGGGGAGCTGTTTTTT. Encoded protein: CSARTPGTSNTGELFF.

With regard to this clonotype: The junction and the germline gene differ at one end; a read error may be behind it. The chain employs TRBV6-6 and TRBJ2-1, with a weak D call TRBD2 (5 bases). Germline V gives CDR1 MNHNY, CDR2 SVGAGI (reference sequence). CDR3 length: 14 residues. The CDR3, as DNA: TGTGACAGCTATGGGCCAGCGGCCTACAATGAGCAGTTCTTC. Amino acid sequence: CDSYGPAAYNEQFF.

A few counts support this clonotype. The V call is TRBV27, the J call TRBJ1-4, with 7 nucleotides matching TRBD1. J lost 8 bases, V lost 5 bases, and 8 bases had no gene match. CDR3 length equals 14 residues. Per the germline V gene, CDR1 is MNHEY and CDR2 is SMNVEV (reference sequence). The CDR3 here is CASSLRQGWEKLFF. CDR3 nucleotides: TGTGCCAGCAGTCTTCGACAGGGTTGGGAAAAACTGTTTTTT. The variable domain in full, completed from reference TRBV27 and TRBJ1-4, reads EAQVTQNPRYLITVTGKKLTVTCSQNMNHEYMSWYRQDPGLGLRQIYYSMNVEVTDKGDVPEGYKVSRKEKRNFPLILESPSPNQTSLYFCASSLRQGWEKLFFGSGTQLSVL.